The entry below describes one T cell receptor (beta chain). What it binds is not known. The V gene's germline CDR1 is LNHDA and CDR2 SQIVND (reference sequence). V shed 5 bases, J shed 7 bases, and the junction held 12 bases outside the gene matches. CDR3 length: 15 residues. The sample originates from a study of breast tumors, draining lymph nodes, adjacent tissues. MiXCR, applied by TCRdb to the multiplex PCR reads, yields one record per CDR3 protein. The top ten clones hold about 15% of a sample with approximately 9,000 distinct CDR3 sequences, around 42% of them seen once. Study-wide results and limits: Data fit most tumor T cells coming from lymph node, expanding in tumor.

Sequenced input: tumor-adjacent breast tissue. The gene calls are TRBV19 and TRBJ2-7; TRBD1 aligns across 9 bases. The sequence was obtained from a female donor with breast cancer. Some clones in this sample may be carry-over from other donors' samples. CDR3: CASSETGTGRGEQYF. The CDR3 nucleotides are TGTGCCAGTAGTGAAACCGGGACAGGGAGGGGTGAGCAGTACTTC.